Sequencing of this TCR beta chain was carried out in a study of cytomegalovirus exposure and HLA in healthy donors. Study-wide results and caveats: Common viral pathogens were later found to be apparently linked to several of the most significant clusters. An analysis that was carried out later associated 16,951 TCR beta sequences with HLA alleles at 0.05 false discovery rate.

Points on this clone: What it binds is not known.

CDR1 and CDR2 from the germline V gene are SQVTM and ANQGSEA. This CDR3 region has 14 residues. Trimming took off 6 bases at V and 0 bases at J, with 12 bases between the two ends. Though nominally healthy at sampling, donors likely had unrecorded immune exposures. Vbeta (60) and Jbeta (13) primers were used in the PCR. Method: immunoSEQ multiplex PCR; TCRdb's copy keeps in-frame clones and lacks some. The repertoire holds under 140,000 clones, over 65% seen once, with 1.3% in the top ten. The receptor comes from a woman in her twenties or thirties in good health and CMV-seronegative. Sequenced material: PBMCs. The chain links TRBV29-1 to TRBJ1-5, with a weak D call TRBD1 (6 bases). The chain's CDR3 is CSVADRFSNQPQHF. The CDR3 nucleotides read TGCAGCGTCGCCGACAGGTTTAGCAATCAGCCCCAGCATTTT.